The clone carrying this T cell receptor beta chain showed up just a few times. This entry comes from a study of blood T cell repertoires in COVID-19. The method was immunoSEQ multiplex PCR; TCRdb's version includes in-frame clones alone and lacks a portion of them. The profile shows about 230,000 clones, 87% of them singletons. The ends were cut back, 4 bases at V and 1 base at J, with 8 bases in the middle. Germline V gene sequence: CDR1 MDHEN, CDR2 SYDVKM. CDR3 length: 14 amino acids. The sequenced sample was PBMCs or T cells enriched from blood (not recorded which). The chain links TRBV28 to TRBJ2-1; D unresolved. This receptor was taken from a man aged 25-40 years who had recovered from COVID-19. The CDR3 region is CASSYYTSYNEQFF. Here the CDR3 DNA reads TGTGCCAGCAGTTATTACACGTCCTACAATGAGCAGTTCTTC.